These 30 T cell receptor beta chains came from one sample sequenced in a study of cytomegalovirus exposure and HLA in healthy donors. Here immunoSEQ multiplex PCR was the method, and the copy in TCRdb shows in-frame clones only, minus some. The table shows some 190,000 clones, with roughly 82% occurring only once. The sequenced sample consisted of PBMCs. Source of these receptors: a woman aged 18-30 years in good health and CMV-seronegative.

This chain connects TRBV5-4 to TRBJ2-3; 11 bases fit TRBD1. CDR3 length equals 17 residues. Germline CDR1 reads SGHNT; CDR2 reads YYREEE (reference sequence). V was clipped by 4 bases and J by 3 bases; unmatched bases: 10. This CDR3 reads CASSTQPGQGGTDTQYF. The DNA of the CDR3 is TGTGCCAGCAGCACACAACCGGGACAGGGGGGGACAGATACGCAGTATTTT.

The rearrangement uses TRBV19 and TRBJ1-2, with 8 bases fitting TRBD1. The germline V gene encodes CDR1 LNHDA and CDR2 SQIVND (reference sequence). The V and J ends lost 6 bases and 6 bases, in that order; junction bases with no gene match: 12. The CDR3 consists of 15 residues. CDR3 nucleotides: TGTGCCAGTAGCAAAACGTCCGGGACAGGTCATGGCTACACCTTC. Translated, it gives CASSKTSGTGHGYTF.

The chain couples TRBV15 to TRBJ2-3; 9 positions agree with TRBD2. The germline gives CDR1 LNHNV, CDR2 YYDKDF (reference sequence). J was trimmed by 6 bases and V by 2 bases; bases with no gene match: 9. This CDR3 comprises 16 residues. The CDR3 protein is CATSRPFAGGPDTQYF. In DNA form, the CDR3 reads TGTGCCACCAGCAGACCCTTTGCGGGGGGGCCCGATACGCAGTATTTT.

The V gene is TRBV5-1, the J gene TRBJ2-2; 7 bases match TRBD1. Germline assignment: CDR1 SGHRS and CDR2 YFSETQ. The CDR3 spans 15 residues. V shed 4 bases, J shed 4 bases, and the junction held 7 bases outside the gene matches. The DNA for the CDR3 is TGCGCCAGCAGCAGATGGGACAGAGGCACCGGGGAGCTGTTTTTT. Translating gives CASSRWDRGTGELFF. Filled out from reference TRBV5-1 and TRBJ2-2, the complete variable domain reads KAGVTQTPRYLIKTRGQQVTLSCSPISGHRSVSWYQQTPGQGLQFLFEYFSETQRNKGNFPGRFSGRQFSNSRSEMNVSTLELGDSALYLCASSRWDRGTGELFFGEGSRLTVL.

The J gene is TRBJ1-6, the V gene TRBV2, with TRBD1 as a possible D gene (6 bases). The CDR3 has 12 residues. Trimming shortened V by 8 bases and J by 5 bases, and 7 bases separated the two germline ends. Per the germline V gene, CDR1 is SNHLY and CDR2 is FYNNEI. CDR3 in DNA: TGTGCCAGCGCAGGGGATAATTCACCCCTCCACTTT. Translation: CASAGDNSPLHF.

The J gene is TRBJ2-7, the V gene TRBV28, with 7 positions matching TRBD2. Looked up from germline, CDR1 is MDHEN and CDR2 is SYDVKM. This CDR3 comprises 15 residues. J gave up 2 bases and V 7 bases, and 11 bases lay outside the gene matches. CDR3 region: CASTLPKGGTYEQYF. The CDR3 DNA reads TGTGCCAGCACCCTGCCGAAGGGAGGGACCTACGAGCAGTACTTC. Combining the CDR3 with reference TRBV28 and TRBJ2-7 gives the whole variable domain DVKVTQSSRYLVKRTGEKVFLECVQDMDHENMFWYRQDPGLGLRLIYFSYDVKMKEKGDIPEGYSVSREKKERFSLILESASTNQTSMYLCASTLPKGGTYEQYFGPGTRLTVT.

The V call is TRBV19, the J call TRBJ1-1; no clear D. V was pared by 6 bases and J by 0 bases, with 20 bases between. Germline loops: CDR1 LNHDA, CDR2 SQIVND (reference sequence). This CDR3 region has 17 residues. The CDR3 region has the DNA TGTGCCAGTAGCATTATAGGAGGAGGTCGGATGAACACTGAAGCTTTCTTT. Residues: CASSIIGGGRMNTEAFF.

The V gene is TRBV6-5, the J gene TRBJ1-1, with D possibly matching TRBD1 (5 bases). Germline CDR1 MNHEY, CDR2 SVGAGI. The CDR3 runs to 15 residues. V gave up 6 bases and J gave up 4 bases, with 18 bases separating them. The CDR3 spells CASSTQGGVGTEAFF. CDR3 DNA: TGTGCCAGCAGCACTCAGGGAGGGGTTGGCACTGAAGCTTTCTTT.

The V and J genes are TRBV5-8 and TRBJ2-3; 10 bases agree with TRBD2. V gave up 0 bases and J gave up 6 bases; unmatched junction bases: 7. This CDR3 has 16 amino acids. The germline gives CDR1 SGHTS, CDR2 YDEGEE. The CDR3 DNA reads as TGTGCCAGCAGCTTGGATCTAGCGGGGGCTAGGGATACGCAGTATTTT. It yields the protein CASSLDLAGARDTQYF.

CDR3 sequence (DNA): TGCGCCAGCAGCTTAACAGGGACCCCAACTAATGAAAAACTGTTTTTT. Protein product: CASSLTGTPTNEKLFF. The rearrangement joins TRBV5-1 to TRBJ1-4; perhaps TRBD1 as D (6 bases). CDR3 length: 16 amino acids. The V end lost 2 bases, the J end lost 0 bases, and 11 bases lay between the germline ends. Germline V CDR1 and CDR2: SGHRS, YFSETQ.

V gene TRBV5-1 combines with J gene TRBJ2-3, with 8 positions matching TRBD2. V shed 5 bases and J 2 bases; nucleotides not matched to a gene: 4. The CDR3 has 14 residues. The germline gives CDR1 SGHRS, CDR2 YFSETQ. The CDR3 loop is CASRGLGDTDTQYF. DNA for the CDR3: TGCGCCAGCAGGGGACTAGGTGACACAGATACGCAGTATTTT.

The chain couples TRBV7-2 to TRBJ2-5, with TRBD2 matching over 10 bases. The V gene end was trimmed by 7 bases and the J gene end by 7 bases; junction bases not matched to a gene: 9. CDR3 length: 14 residues. The germline V gene has CDR1 SGHTA and CDR2 FQGNSA. In nucleotides, the CDR3 is TGTGCCAGCACCACTAGCGGGGCGGCGGGGACCCAGTACTTC. This translates into CASTTSGAAGTQYF.

CDR3 sequence: CASSGGGPYEQYF. CDR3 nucleotides: TGTGCCAGTAGCGGGGGAGGGCCGTACGAGCAGTACTTC. This chain links TRBV19 with TRBJ2-7; 7 bases fit TRBD2. V shed 6 bases, J shed 4 bases, and the junction held 6 bases outside the gene matches. The germline V gene encodes CDR1 LNHDA and CDR2 SQIVND (reference sequence). CDR3 size: 13 residues. The full variable domain, with the rest looked up from reference TRBV19 and TRBJ2-7, is DGGITQSPKYLFRKEGQNVTLSCEQNLNHDAMYWYRQDPGQGLRLIYYSQIVNDFQKGDIAEGYSVSREKKESFPLTVTSAQKNPTAFYLCASSGGGPYEQYFGPGTRLTVT.

Regarding this clone: The sample has other DNA sequences that encode this CDR3 too. The V gene is TRBV2, the J gene TRBJ2-2; 7 nucleotides match TRBD1. The CDR3 covers 15 residues. The germline CDR1 and CDR2 sequences are SNHLY and FYNNEI. V dropped 6 bases and J dropped 1; count of bases not matched to a gene: 5. The CDR3 is CASSDDRVNTGELFF. In nucleotides, the CDR3 is TGTGCCAGCAGCGACGACAGGGTGAACACCGGGGAGCTGTTTTTT. Combining the CDR3 with reference TRBV2 and TRBJ2-2 gives the whole variable domain EPEVTQTPSHQVTQMGQEVILRCVPISNHLYFYWYRQILGQKVEFLVSFYNNEISEKSEIFDDQFSVERPDGSNFTLKIRSTKLEDSAMYFCASSDDRVNTGELFFGEGSRLTVL.

This clone has just a few counts. The chain combines TRBV6-1 with TRBJ1-2; the D gene is possibly TRBD1 (5 bases). Trimming left V 1 base short and J 3 bases short, with 9 bases between. The CDR3 sequence is 14 residues long. Germline assignment: CDR1 MNHNS and CDR2 SASEGT. The CDR3 nucleotides are TGTGCCAGCAGTGAAGACGCAGGGCACTATGGCTACACCTTC. This gives the protein CASSEDAGHYGYTF.

The chain couples TRBV5-8 to TRBJ2-7, with 7 nucleotides matching TRBD1. The CDR3 covers 14 residues. The ends lost 0 bases at V and 2 bases at J; junction bases unmatched: 2. Germline values: CDR1 SGHTS, CDR2 YDEGEE. The CDR3 sequence: CASSLGTGPYEQYF. In DNA form, the CDR3 reads TGTGCCAGCAGCTTGGGGACAGGACCCTACGAGCAGTACTTC.

V usage is TRBV27 and J usage is TRBJ2-2, with TRBD2 identical over 8 bases. CDR1 is MNHEY, CDR2 SMNVEV, per germline (reference sequence). The CDR3 runs 17 residues. The J segment lost 0 bases and the V segment lost 1 base, leaving 4 bases of the junction unmatched. The CDR3 coding sequence is TGTGCCAGCAGTTTATGGCGGGGGGCGGCGAACACCGGGGAGCTGTTTTTT. Its translation is CASSLWRGAANTGELFF.

The V and J genes are TRBV30 and TRBJ1-2; D might be TRBD1 (5 bases). V lost 3 bases to trimming and J lost 6 bases, with 14 bases between them. Germline V gene lookup returns CDR1 GTSNPN and CDR2 SVGIG (reference sequence). This CDR3 contains 13 residues. DNA for the CDR3: TGTGCCTGGAGCCCTCGGGGGGAGAATGGCTACACCTTC. This codes for CAWSPRGENGYTF. The variable domain in full, completed from reference TRBV30 and TRBJ1-2, reads SQTIHQWPATLVQPVGSPLSLECTVEGTSNPNLYWYRQAAGRGLQLLFYSVGIGQISSEVPQNLSASRPQDRQFILSSKKLLLSDSGFYLCAWSPRGENGYTFGSGTRLTVV.

The sample holds a few counts of this clone. The DNA is omitted, as the CDR3 cannot be located on it reliably, and the CDR3 follows TCRdb's listing. This CDR3 reads CASSHIVGQGNYGYTF. The gene calls are TRBV21-1 and TRBJ1-2; the DNA was not used to check the table's D call, TRBD1. TRBV21-1 is an annotated pseudogene. From its first to its last residue, the CDR3 has 16 amino acids.

This clone appeared once. The V and J genes are TRBV30 and TRBJ1-3; no clear D. Trimming left V 0 bases short and J 2 bases short, with 14 bases between. Germline CDR1 and CDR2: GTSNPN and SVGIG (reference sequence). This CDR3 spans 16 amino acids. CDR3 sequence: CAWSVVAVFTGNTIYF. DNA for the CDR3: TGTGCCTGGAGTGTCGTTGCGGTCTTCACTGGAAACACCATATATTTT.

The chain has TRBV27 and TRBJ2-7; a possible D gene is TRBD1 (6 bases). CDR1 MNHEY and CDR2 SMNVEV come from the germline V gene (reference sequence). This CDR3 is built from 13 residues. The V end lost 2 bases, the J end lost 4 bases, and 9 bases lay between the germline ends. CDR3 in amino acids: CASSLNRGYEQYF. CDR3 bases: TGTGCCAGCAGTTTAAATAGGGGGTACGAGCAGTACTTC.

V gene TRBV7-2 combines with J gene TRBJ1-4; D may be TRBD1 (5 bases). The CDR3 extends over 15 amino acids. Trimming stripped 1 base from V and 7 bases from J, with 13 bases between. CDR1 SGHTA and CDR2 FQGNSA come from the germline V gene. For the CDR3, the DNA is TGTGCCAGCAGCTTAGGGGGCAGGACCTTTGAAAAACTGTTTTTT. Translation: CASSLGGRTFEKLFF.

This clone was recorded once. The J gene is TRBJ1-5, the V gene TRBV19; 8 bases are a match to TRBD1. Losses at the gene ends were 1 base for V and 6 bases for J; bases not matched to a gene: 5. Germline loops: CDR1 LNHDA, CDR2 SQIVND (reference sequence). CDR3 length equals 15 residues. CDR3 DNA sequence: TGTGCCAGTAGTATAGCGGACAGGGTGGGTCAGCCCCAGCATTTT. It specifies CASSIADRVGQPQHF.

The genes are TRBV10-1 and TRBJ2-1, with D possibly TRBD2 on 6 matching bases. Germline CDR1 WNHNN, CDR2 SYGVQD (reference sequence). V was clipped by 6 bases and J by 4 bases, with 16 bases between them. CDR3 length: 15 residues. The CDR3 bases are TGCGCCAGCAGCCACGGAGGGGCTCTTTACAATGAGCAGTTCTTC. It specifies CASSHGGALYNEQFF.

The rearrangement uses TRBV6-6 and TRBJ2-5, with TRBD2 identical over 8 bases. CDR1 is MNHNY, CDR2 SVGAGI, per germline (reference sequence). There are 15 residues in the CDR3. Trimming at V came to 7 bases and at J to 1 base, leaving 8 bases not matched to a gene. The CDR3 nucleotides read TGTGCCAGCACCTACTCGCGGGGGGTCCAAGAGACCCAGTACTTC. Translation: CASTYSRGVQETQYF.

This chain joins TRBV6-1 and TRBJ1-1; TRBD1 might be the D (5 bases). Germline V gene data show CDR1 as MNHNS and CDR2 as SASEGT. The germline V and J ends were trimmed by 9 bases and 0 bases, with 14 bases remaining between them. The CDR3 is made up of 14 amino acids. For the CDR3, the DNA is TGTGCCAGTTCGGTTCAGGGAATGAACACTGAAGCTTTCTTT. Translated, it gives CASSVQGMNTEAFF.

This chain joins TRBV18 and TRBJ2-1; D gene uncertain. V was pared by 0 bases and J by 6 bases, with 9 bases between. This CDR3 is built from 14 residues. The germline CDR1 and CDR2 sequences are KGHSH and LQKENI. CDR3 loop: CASSPPTRRNEQFF. In nucleotides, the CDR3 is TGTGCCAGCTCACCACCCACGAGGCGCAATGAGCAGTTCTTC.

CDR3 DNA sequence: TGTGCCAGCAGCCAGGCCGGGACTCCTAATGAGCAGTTCTTC. Protein sequence: CASSQAGTPNEQFF. J is TRBJ2-1 and V is TRBV7-3; TRBD2 might be the D (6 bases). Trimming took off 5 bases at V and 7 bases at J, with 15 bases between the two ends. The length of the CDR3 is 14 residues. Germline CDR1 is SGHTA and CDR2 is FQGTGA.

The chain couples TRBV21-1 to TRBJ2-7; the table's TRBD2 call for D was not verified on the DNA. TRBV21-1 is a pseudogene locus. The CDR3 length is 16 residues. The CDR3 spells CASSKHGREWSYEQYF. The CDR3, as DNA: TGTGCCAGCAGCAAACATGGGAGGGAGTGGTCCTACGAGCAGTACTTC.

The chain carries TRBV27 and TRBJ2-1; TRBD2 aligns across 12 bases. CDR3 size: 16 residues. Germline CDR1 MNHEY, CDR2 SMNVEV (reference sequence). V shed 3 bases, J shed 4 bases, and the junction held 4 bases outside the gene matches. Here the CDR3 reads CASSFEGLAGYNEQFF. DNA of the CDR3: TGTGCCAGCAGTTTCGAAGGACTAGCGGGGTACAATGAGCAGTTCTTC.